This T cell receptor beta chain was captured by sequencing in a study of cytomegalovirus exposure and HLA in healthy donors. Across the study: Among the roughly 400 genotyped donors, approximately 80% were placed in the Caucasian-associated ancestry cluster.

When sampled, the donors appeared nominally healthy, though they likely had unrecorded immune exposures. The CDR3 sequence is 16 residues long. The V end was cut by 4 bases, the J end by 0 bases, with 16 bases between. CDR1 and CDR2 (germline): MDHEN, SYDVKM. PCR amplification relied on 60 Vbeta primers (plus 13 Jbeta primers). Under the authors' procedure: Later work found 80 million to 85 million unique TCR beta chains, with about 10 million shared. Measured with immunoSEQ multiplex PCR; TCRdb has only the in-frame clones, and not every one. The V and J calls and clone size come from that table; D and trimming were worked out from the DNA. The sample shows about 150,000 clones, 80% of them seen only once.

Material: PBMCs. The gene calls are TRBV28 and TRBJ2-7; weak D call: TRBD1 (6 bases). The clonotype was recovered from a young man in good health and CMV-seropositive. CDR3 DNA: TGTGCCAGCAGTTCACCGGACAGAGCAAACTCCTACGAGCAGTACTTC. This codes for CASSSPDRANSYEQYF.